This T cell receptor beta chain was retrieved from a study of T cell clones after liver transplantation (dated by TCRdb to the late 2010s). Looking at the study overall: Samples were obtained from ITN030ST, a randomized trial in which withdrawal of immunosuppression was attempted within 2 years of liver transplantation. After a pre-transplant mixed lymphocyte reaction, TCRbeta sequencing was used to pinpoint donor-reactive T cell clones, which were subsequently tracked in post-transplant blood. As an antigen-independent comparator for donor-reactive sequences, third party-reactive TCRbeta sequences were also identified from pre-transplant MLRs. Three of the eight recipients were HCV-positive; the others were transplanted for non-autoimmune, non-viral indications. The subjects received no induction therapy and were kept on standard immunosuppression until randomization at 12-24 months post-transplant. Tolerance was defined as complete immunosuppression withdrawal for at least one year with no rise in liver enzymes beyond twice the upper limit of normal. The study cohort included 8 liver transplant recipients, of whom 3 were classified as tolerant and 5 as non-tolerant. The full study reports these points: In two subjects, low numbers of available donor cells limited the measurable donor-reactive repertoire. After accounting for repertoire turnover, donor-reactive detection was significantly reduced in 7 of 8 subjects for CD4 and 8 of 8 for CD8. The decline in donor-reactive sequences exceeded the decline in third party-reactive sequences, suggesting partial antigen-specific deletion that was unrelated to withdrawal success. Since no allograft tissue specimens were available, donor-reactive T cells may have migrated into the graft instead of being deleted. In most of the 8 subjects, circulating donor-reactive CD4 TCRbeta sequences decreased significantly after transplant, regardless of tolerance or HCV status. Because of small, heterogeneous patient numbers and non-standardized post-transplant time points, the conclusions were only preliminary.

Alloreactive TCRbeta sequences were defined by sequencing the proliferating CFSE-low cells from the MLR. In the CFSE-MLRs, pre-transplant recipient cells were stimulated either by donor PBMCs, splenocytes or lymph node cells, or by third-party PBMCs. Each of the 8 studied subjects was randomized to immunosuppression withdrawal. The Qiagen DNeasy Blood and Tissue Kit was used for genomic DNA isolation. This clone was seen only a few times. It lacks a known antigen. Base qualities were left out, and no much larger clone turns up one base away. Frozen genomic DNA underwent high-throughput TCRbeta CDR3 sequencing by immunoSEQ, including PCR amplification, mapping, bias correction and internal controls. The paper's processing steps were these. Only productive rearrangements were retained, with each unique TCRbeta sequence defined by its CDR3 nucleotide sequence together with its V and J gene. A sequence counted as donor-reactive only if the sequence showed at least 5-fold expansion in CFSE-low cells compared with unstimulated pre-transplant cells and had a frequency of at least 0.01%. Minimum frequency thresholds were set for each subject based on the unstimulated sample with the lowest template count, ensuring at least 90% detection power. Repertoire turnover was measured by Jensen-Shannon divergence between the top 1000 TCRbeta sequences post- and pre-transplant. Changes in detection of donor-reactive sequences were assessed with two-sided Fisher's exact tests. TCRdb obtained this table from immuneACCESS and retained in-frame rearrangements with V and J assigned. These tables miss some clones; where compared with another copy, unresolved V genes account for less than half of the shortfall, and the remainder is unexplained. Clone size and V and J calls were adopted from that table, with D and trimming inferred from the DNA. The sample records some 5,900 clones, 25% to 35% of which are singletons. The leading ten clones occupy about 5% of the sample.

Unmatched junction bases come to 5, with V trimmed by 5 bases and J by 10 bases. Its CDR3 holds 11 amino acids, cysteine through phenylalanine. Only the CDR3 part of the read is kept: 33 bases, read in frame from the first base. Via the germline V gene (reference sequence), CDR1 is GTSNPN and CDR2 SVGIG. The sequencing sample was made of CD4+ T cells from cultured PBMCs. This chain is built from TRBV30 and TRBJ2-1; 7 middle bases align to TRBD2. The sequence came from a human patient who received a liver transplant. Following a transplant, some T lymphocytes may have been derived from the graft donor. The CDR3 sequence is CAWGGGNEQFF. The bases read TGTGCCTGGGGGGGAGGGAACGAGCAGTTCTTC.